The next 7 T cell receptor beta chains were all read from a single sample in a study of beta chain features in type 1 diabetes. Expressed TCRB transcripts were sequenced, since all the RNA that had been isolated was reverse transcribed. The table came from immunoSEQ multiplex PCR; TCRdb's copy has only in-frame clones and leaves some out. The sample carries about 370,000 clones, 8% to 10% recorded once. General study points: Significant though moderate, a shortening of TCRB CDR3s appeared in all four CD4+ subsets of Type 1 diabetes patients.

Their cognate antigens are unknown. The sequencing sample was made of central memory CD4+ T cells from blood. These receptors all come from a man aged 30 to 39 with type 1 diabetes.

This clone was detected many times. The chain combines TRBV5-6 with TRBJ2-1; 7 nucleotides align to TRBD2. J lost 7 bases, V lost 1 base, and 17 bases had no gene match. This CDR3 comprises 18 residues. Germline assignment: CDR1 SGHDT and CDR2 YYEEEE. This CDR3 reads CASSLRIQSRGERNEQFF. CDR3 nucleotides: TGTGCCAGCAGCTTGAGGATCCAGTCCCGGGGGGAGAGGAATGAGCAGTTCTTC.

Written as DNA, the CDR3 is TGTGCCAGCAGCCCCCCTACGGCCACTGAAGCTTTCTTT. Residues: CASSPPTATEAFF. The chain links TRBV5-4 to TRBJ1-1, with D unresolved. V was clipped by 4 bases and J by 4 bases, with 11 bases between them. The CDR3 is 13 residues long. Looked up from germline, CDR1 is SGHNT and CDR2 is YYREEE (reference sequence).

Comment on this clone: Other DNA sequences of this sample code for an identical CDR3. V and J are TRBV28 and TRBJ1-3, with no clear D. This CDR3 comprises 12 residues. Germline CDR1 MDHEN, CDR2 SYDVKM. Trimming stripped 7 bases from V and 1 base from J, with 5 bases between. CDR3 DNA sequence: TGTGCCAGCACCCGGTCTGGAAACACCATATATTTT. This gives the protein CASTRSGNTIYF.

V usage is TRBV11-1 and J usage is TRBJ2-7; D gene uncertain. The CDR3 loop spans 12 amino acids. V lost 1 base and J lost 6, with 7 bases in between. Per the germline V gene, CDR1 is SGHAT and CDR2 is FQDESV (reference sequence). CDR3 DNA: TGTGCCAGCAGCTTAGATTCGGCCGAGCAGTACTTC. Protein product: CASSLDSAEQYF.

The V and J genes are TRBV7-2 and TRBJ2-2; no clear D. Germline V gene lookup returns CDR1 SGHTA and CDR2 FQGNSA. The length of the CDR3 is 14 residues. With 4 bases removed from V and 6 bases from J, the gap between germline ends came to 12 bases. The CDR3 bases are TGTGCCAGCAGCTCCGCTCCCCCGGCCGGGGAGCTGTTTTTT. Its protein is CASSSAPPAGELFF.

V is TRBV5-8 and J is TRBJ2-3; 7 nucleotides agree with TRBD2. Germline-derived CDR1 and CDR2 are SGHTS and YDEGEE. V lost 3 bases, J lost 3 bases, and 7 bases stayed unmatched. This CDR3 has 15 amino acids. The chain's CDR3 is CASSSHGGGTDTQYF. CDR3 DNA: TGTGCCAGCAGCTCCCATGGCGGGGGAACAGATACGCAGTATTTT.

This clone was observed a handful of times. The chain links TRBV7-3 to TRBJ2-3, with 8 positions matching TRBD2. The ends lost 8 bases at V and 0 bases at J; junction bases unmatched: 4. Germline loops: CDR1 SGHTA, CDR2 FQGTGA. CDR3 length: 14 residues. CDR3 in DNA: TGTGCCAGCCAACTAGCGGCTAGCACAGATACGCAGTATTTT. Translation: CASQLAASTDTQYF.